This T cell receptor beta chain was identified during a study of blood T cell repertoires in COVID-19. Looking at the study overall: The United States, Italy and Spain provided the acute and convalescent COVID-19 samples.

Assay: immunoSEQ multiplex PCR; the TCRdb copy retains only in-frame clones and omits some. The repertoire consists of roughly 170,000 clones, with more than 80% occurring once and the leading ten covering roughly 7.1%. The TCR originated in a human donor in a cohort sampled during active COVID-19. Material for sequencing was peripheral blood.

CDR3 loop: CASGVPGSYGYTF. The CDR3 DNA follows: TGTGCCAGTGGAGTTCCCGGGAGTTATGGCTACACCTTC. V is TRBV19 and J is TRBJ1-2; D gene unclear. V was shortened by 8 bases and J by 5 bases, with 15 bases between the two germline ends. This CDR3 has 13 amino acids. CDR1 and CDR2 from the germline V gene are LNHDA and SQIVND (reference sequence).